The T cell receptor beta chain described here comes from a study of cytomegalovirus exposure and HLA in healthy donors. CDR3 length equals 14 residues. Germline V gene sequence: CDR1 ENHRY, CDR2 SYGVKD. With V trimmed by 5 bases and J by 6 bases, 7 bases remained unmatched. PCR amplification relied on 60 Vbeta primers (plus 13 Jbeta primers). Clones were read by immunoSEQ multiplex PCR, and TCRdb kept only the in-frame ones, dropping some. The sample includes 110,000 to 150,000 clones, about 72% of them seen just once. This TCR came from a man between 40 and 49 years old in good health and CMV-seronegative. Sequencing was done on a sample of PBMCs. This chain links TRBV10-3 with TRBJ2-5, with 9 bases lining up with TRBD2. This chain's CDR3 is CAISRGGRGQTQYF. Written as DNA, the CDR3 is TGTGCCATCAGTCGTGGCGGGAGGGGTCAGACCCAGTACTTC.